The clone carrying this T cell receptor (beta chain) was counted at least ten times. The sample belongs to a study of regulatory T cells in long-lasting Graves disease. To make TCR beta libraries, researchers used iRepertoire HTBI primers and Arm-PCR of CDR3 regions. One entry per CDR3 protein, called by TCRdb with MiXCR from the multiplex PCR reads. This table has 350,000 to 550,000 distinct CDR3 sequences, roughly 15% appearing once. The time point was: newly diagnosed GD, antithyroid drugs for less than 3 months. PBMC-derived RNA was used for the TCR library. With 5 bases clipped from V and 0 bases from J, the junction kept 5 bases outside the gene matches. The CDR3 sequence is 16 residues long. In germline, CDR1 is SNHLY, CDR2 FYNNEI. This sample also appeared in a second study, on T cells in Graves' hyperthyroidism and ophthalmopathy. That source adds: Most clonotypes that expanded in the thyroid above 0.001 also showed up in blood.

The starting material was peripheral blood mononuclear cells (PBMCs), obtained at new diagnosis, from a patient treated with antithyroid drugs. The chain uses TRBV2 and TRBJ2-1; the match to TRBD2 covers 9 bases. This receptor was obtained from a woman aged 50 to 60 with Graves disease. In DNA form, the CDR3 reads TGTGCCAGCAGTCGTCGTAGCGGGAGCTCCTACAATGAGCAGTTCTTC. It codes for CASSRRSGSSYNEQFF.